This T cell receptor beta chain was documented in a study of T cell responses to AZD1222 COVID-19 vaccine (dated by TCRdb to about 2021). For context, the study as a whole: TCR sequencing covered over 230 trial participants: 207 given two doses of AZD1222 and 26 given two doses of MenACWY control vaccine. Trial participants were enrolled by age into subgroups of 18-55, 56-69 and 70-plus years, and about 150, 27 and 61 TCR-sequenced participants, respectively, were included in these subgroups.

According to the study, the label for this sample's time point signals: about 28 days (+/-7) after the second vaccine dose. AZD1222 recipients given second doses at about 4 weeks or at about 12 weeks were pooled, since spike-specific TCR depth and breadth were not found to differ between the two schedules. The vaccinee samples were drawn from two UK trials, COV001 and COV002, one of which was a single-blind randomized controlled phase 2/3 trial testing AZD1222 (ChAdOx1 nCoV-19) in healthy adults. Trial participant PBMC samples were collected at day 0 and day 28 after the second dose for TCRbeta chain sequencing. The CDR3 regions of human TCRbeta chains were analyzed by immunosequencing. Regarding the original processing steps: TCRs in the repertoires were compared against a reference library of SARS-CoV-2-specific TCRs that had been generated with the MIRA antigen-specificity platform. Breadth was defined as the fraction of unique TCRs that were SARS-CoV-2-associated. Depth was defined as the fraction of total T cells that were SARS-CoV-2-associated. Using the MIRA data, each spike-specific TCR was assigned both to the spike region to which the TCR was reactive and to a CD4 or CD8 class. Log10-transformed breadth and depth values were compared by one-way ANOVA with Sidak's multiple comparisons tests. The immuneACCESS repertoire file appears here via TCRdb, limited to in-frame rearrangements. These files lack a portion of the clones; in checked studies, under half of the deficit traces to unresolved V genes, and the cause of the others is not known. The V and J calls and clone size were taken over from that table, and D and trimming were inferred from the DNA. For this sample there are 180,000 or so clones; more than 75% appear just once. 26% of the sample goes to the ten largest clones.

What the research found in general, with its limitations: Epitopes outside the regions mutated in the B.1.351 and B.1.1.7 variants were reportedly recognized by nearly half of the unique spike-specific TCRs. Most participants were white British and females outnumbered males, and the authors suggested that clonal diversity may have been underestimated. No day 14 peak-response samples were available, so repertoires were characterized only after the peak T cell response. Only six AZD1222 recipients were SARS-CoV-2 seropositive at baseline, limiting conclusions about previously exposed vaccinees. The 56-69-year group was small, and its depth increase did not reach significance, likely because of low power. CD4 TCRs associated with the vaccine covered the entire spike protein, and the dominant responses were in regions 160-218 and 743-854. After two AZD1222 doses, both the breadth and the depth of spike-specific TCRs were significantly higher than at day 0 and than in MenACWY recipients.

Notes on this clone: The clone's antigen remains unknown. Base qualities are not at hand, and no much larger clone is one base apart.

Including the terminal cysteine and phenylalanine, the CDR3 comprises 15 residues. Only CDR3 DNA is held: 45 bases, read in frame from base 1. CDR1 SGHRS and CDR2 YFSETQ were looked up in the germline V gene. V lost 4 bases and J lost 0 bases, and the count of bases not matched to a germline gene is 6. This receptor was obtained from an adult who received the AZD1222 COVID-19 vaccine. The material was peripheral blood, obtained 28 days after the second AZD1222 dose. The rearranged chain carries TRBV5-1 and TRBJ1-1; 7 of the junction bases match TRBD1. In nucleotides, the sequence is TGCGCCAGCAGCCCTGGACAGGCCATGAACACTGAAGCTTTCTTT. It translates to CASSPGQAMNTEAFF.